This TCR beta chain came from a study of blood T cell repertoires in COVID-19. Profiled with immunoSEQ multiplex PCR; TCRdb holds only in-frame clones, not every one. Altogether about 28,000 clones are present, approximately 92% being singletons, with the ten largest covering approximately 50%. The germline gives CDR1 MNHEY, CDR2 SVGAGI. The CDR3 has 14 residues. J lost 7 bases, V lost 2 bases, and 6 bases had no gene match. This clonotype was sampled from a human donor with acute or convalescent COVID-19. The donor label of this sample is uncertain. The rearrangement joins TRBV6-5 to TRBJ1-2; 8 bases are shared with TRBD1. The specimen sequenced was peripheral blood. CDR3 loop: CASSYEDRASGYTF. DNA for the CDR3: TGTGCCAGCAGTTACGAGGACAGGGCGAGTGGCTACACCTTC.